This T cell receptor (beta chain) is from a study of cytotoxic CD8 clonotypes in ibrutinib-treated CLL. As for the study in general: 11 relapsed/refractory, approximately 15 treatment-naive; around 18 IGHV unmutated. Mean values per sample were 255,043 productive templates and 94,082 productive rearrangements. General study results and limits: The study found clonality rose at ibrutinib response, then fell toward baseline at progression. There were few public clonotypes, and on treatment they contracted or stayed stable.

Losses at the gene ends were 10 bases for V and 3 bases for J; bases not matched to a gene: 2. This CDR3 is built from 12 residues. Germline CDR1 ENHRY, CDR2 SYGVKD. Assay: immunoSEQ multiplex PCR; the TCRdb copy retains only in-frame clones and omits some. Altogether roughly 38,000 clones are present, 45% to 50% being singletons, with the ten largest covering about 19%. As regards this clone: The antigen remains unidentified.

This receptor was identified in a human donor with chronic lymphocytic leukemia. This chain links TRBV10-3 with TRBJ1-2, with 10 nucleotides matching TRBD1. The sample here was PBMCs, taken before ibrutinib treatment. In nucleotides, the CDR3 is TGTGCCACCGGACAGGGGGACTATGGCTACACCTTC. Encoded protein: CATGQGDYGYTF.